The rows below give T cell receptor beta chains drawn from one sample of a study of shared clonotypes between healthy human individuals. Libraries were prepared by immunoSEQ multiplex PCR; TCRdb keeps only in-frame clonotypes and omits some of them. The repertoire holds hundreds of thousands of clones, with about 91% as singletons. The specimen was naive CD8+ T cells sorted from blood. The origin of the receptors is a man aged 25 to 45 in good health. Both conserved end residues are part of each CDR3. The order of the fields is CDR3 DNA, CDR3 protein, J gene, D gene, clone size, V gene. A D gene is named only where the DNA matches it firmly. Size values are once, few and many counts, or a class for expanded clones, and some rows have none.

DNA: TGTGCCAGTAGTAACAGGGTTCCCATGAACACTGAAGCTTTCTTT; CDR3: CASSNRVPMNTEAFF; J: TRBJ1-1; D: NA; size: NA; V: TRBV19
DNA: TGTGCCAGCAGCGACCGGGACAGAAGTTACAATGAGCAGTTCTTC; CDR3: CASSDRDRSYNEQFF; J: TRBJ2-1; D: TRBD1; size: NA; V: TRBV7-3
DNA: TGTGCCAGCAGCGCGGGACACAAAAACAATGAGCAGTTCTTC; CDR3: CASSAGHKNNEQFF; J: TRBJ2-1; D: NA; size: NA; V: TRBV9
DNA: TGTGCCAGCAGTTTCATTGGCGGAAACTACGAGCAGTACTTC; CDR3: CASSFIGGNYEQYF; J: TRBJ2-7; D: NA; size: NA; V: TRBV27
DNA: TGTGCCAGCTCACCGCTCGACAGGGATAATAGCAATCAGCCCCAGCATTTT; CDR3: CASSPLDRDNSNQPQHF; J: TRBJ1-5; D: TRBD1; size: NA; V: TRBV18
DNA: TGTGCCAGCAGCTTAGGCCGTAGGGCCTATGAAAAACTGTTTTTT; CDR3: CASSLGRRAYEKLFF; J: TRBJ1-4; D: NA; size: NA; V: TRBV7-8
DNA: TGTGCCAGCAGTGACTTGGTGGGCACCGGGGAGCTGTTTTTT; CDR3: CASSDLVGTGELFF; J: TRBJ2-2; D: NA; size: NA; V: TRBV6-1
DNA: TGCGCCAGCAGTGCGTCTAGCTTATATCCGGATACGCAGTATTTT; CDR3: CASSASSLYPDTQYF; J: TRBJ2-3; D: NA; size: NA; V: TRBV10-1
DNA: TGCGCCAGCAGCCAAGAAGAACTAGCGGGAGTTGAGACCCAGTACTTC; CDR3: CASSQEELAGVETQYF; J: TRBJ2-5; D: TRBD2; size: NA; V: TRBV4-3
DNA: TGTGCCAGCAGCCCTTCGACAGGACGTTTGAACACTGAAGCTTTCTTT; CDR3: CASSPSTGRLNTEAFF; J: TRBJ1-1; D: NA; size: NA; V: TRBV5-4
DNA: TGTGCCAGCAGCCAAGAGGGGACTGAGCAGTTCTTC; CDR3: CASSQEGTEQFF; J: TRBJ2-1; D: NA; size: many; V: TRBV4-2